This T cell receptor (beta chain) came from a study of blood T cell repertoires in COVID-19. Whole-study context: Sites in the United States, Italy and Spain provided acute and convalescent COVID-19 samples.

Authors' data handling: The assay estimated nucleated cells by amplifying reference gene primers. TCRdb keeps only in-frame clones here, not all; method: immunoSEQ multiplex PCR. V and J calls and clone size are copied from that table; D and trimming were computed from the DNA. The sample yields approximately 270,000 clones, 85% to 90% seen once. Germline values: CDR1 KGHSH, CDR2 LQKENI. V was trimmed by 6 bases and J by 2 bases, leaving 14 bases between them. The CDR3 loop spans 15 amino acids. Self-reported history from a screening survey and questionnaire set each donor's cohort. The TCR comes from a woman aged 25 to 45 with acute COVID-19. This sequence joins TRBV18 and TRBJ2-1, with no clear D. Sequencing was carried out using PBMCs or T cells enriched from blood (not recorded which). CDR3 loop: CASSRAQEPYNEQFF. The CDR3 nucleotides read TGTGCCAGCTCCCGTGCCCAGGAACCCTACAATGAGCAGTTCTTC.